Listed below are T cell receptor beta chains from one sample, sequenced in a study of response to subunit inactivated influenza vaccine. Each CDR3 protein gets one entry after TCRdb re-called the RT-PCR reads with MiXCR. This sample has fewer than 550,000 distinct CDR3 sequences, with less than 30% found just once. Source: CD4+ T cells sorted from PBMCs, taken around 5 days after vaccination. These receptors came from a man aged 45-60 years who received an inactivated influenza vaccine. Both conserved end residues are part of each CDR3. A D gene is named only where the DNA matches it firmly. The size field is filled for only some rows; it gives once, few, many or a size class.

D gene: .
CDR3 length: 14
V gene: TRBV20-1
J gene: TRBJ2-7
clone size: few
CDR3 DNA: TGCAGTTGCGCCTCGGACACAAGCTCCTACGAGCAGTACTTC
CDR3 protein: CSCASDTSSYEQYF

D gene: .
CDR3 length: 13
V gene: TRBV3-1
J gene: TRBJ1-6
clone size: .
CDR3 DNA: TGTGCCAGCAGCCCCGTGGAGAATTCACCCCTCCACTTT
CDR3 protein: CASSPVENSPLHF

D gene: TRBD1
CDR3 length: 15
V gene: TRBV6-1
J gene: TRBJ2-2
clone size: .
CDR3 DNA: TGTGCCAGCAGTGCCGGACAGGGGGGTCCCGGGGAGCTGTTTTTT
CDR3 protein: CASSAGQGGPGELFF

D gene: .
CDR3 length: 16
V gene: TRBV20-1
J gene: TRBJ2-2
clone size: many
CDR3 DNA: TGCAGTGCTAGAGATTATCGCGCAGCGAACACCGGGGAGCTGTTTTTT
CDR3 protein: CSARDYRAANTGELFF

D gene: TRBD2
CDR3 length: 16
V gene: TRBV20-1
J gene: TRBJ2-3
clone size: .
CDR3 DNA: TGCTGTGCTAGAGGACTAGCGGGAGTTTGGGCAGATACGCAGTATTTT
CDR3 protein: CCARGLAGVWADTQYF

D gene: .
CDR3 length: 14
V gene: TRBV6-1
J gene: TRBJ1-2
clone size: once
CDR3 DNA: TGTGCCAGCAGAACTGCCCAGGGCAGCTATGGCTACACCTTC
CDR3 protein: CASRTAQGSYGYTF

D gene: .
CDR3 length: 15
V gene: TRBV4-2
J gene: TRBJ2-7
clone size: few
CDR3 DNA: TGTGCCAGCAGCCAAGAAAGGGGTATAACCTACGAGCAGTACTTC
CDR3 protein: CASSQERGITYEQYF

D gene: .
CDR3 length: 13
V gene: TRBV5-6
J gene: TRBJ2-3
clone size: .
CDR3 DNA: TGTGCCAGCAGCTTGTGGAGTATTGACACGCAGTATTTT
CDR3 protein: CASSLWSIDTQYF

D gene: .
CDR3 length: 15
V gene: TRBV4-2
J gene: TRBJ2-3
clone size: few
CDR3 DNA: TGTGCCAGCAGCCAAGATAGCCCCCGCACAGATACGCAGTATTTT
CDR3 protein: CASSQDSPRTDTQYF

D gene: .
CDR3 length: 14
V gene: TRBV18
J gene: TRBJ2-3
clone size: once
CDR3 DNA: TGTGCCAGCTCGCCTACAGGGTACACAGATACGCAGTATTTT
CDR3 protein: CASSPTGYTDTQYF

D gene: .
CDR3 length: 16
V gene: TRBV20-1
J gene: TRBJ2-3
clone size: few
CDR3 DNA: TGCAGTGCTAGGTCCCTTCAGCTAGCCAACACAGATACGCAGTATTTT
CDR3 protein: CSARSLQLANTDTQYF

D gene: .
CDR3 length: 14
V gene: TRBV10-3
J gene: TRBJ1-6
clone size: few
CDR3 DNA: TGTGCCATCAGTCCAGGGTTTCAGAATTCACCCCTCCACTTT
CDR3 protein: CAISPGFQNSPLHF

D gene: .
CDR3 length: 14
V gene: TRBV7-2
J gene: TRBJ2-1
clone size: many
CDR3 DNA: TGTGCCAGCAGCCCGATCAGGGGAGGGGCTGAGCAGTTCTTC
CDR3 protein: CASSPIRGGAEQFF

D gene: TRBD1
CDR3 length: 17
V gene: TRBV15
J gene: TRBJ2-7
clone size: .
CDR3 DNA: TGTGCCACCAGCAGATCCGCGGACAGGAAATTGTCCTACGAGCAGTACTTC
CDR3 protein: CATSRSADRKLSYEQYF

D gene: TRBD1
CDR3 length: 15
V gene: TRBV6-2/TRBV6-3
J gene: TRBJ2-7
clone size: .
CDR3 DNA: TGTGCCAGCACAGAAGCCGGACAGGGCTCCTACGAGCAGTACTTC
CDR3 protein: CASTEAGQGSYEQYF

D gene: TRBD2
CDR3 length: 17
V gene: TRBV5-1
J gene: TRBJ2-5
clone size: .
CDR3 DNA: TGCGCCAGCAGTTTGGGGACTAGCGGGAGTCTGGAAGAGACCCAGTACTTC
CDR3 protein: CASSLGTSGSLEETQYF

D gene: .
CDR3 length: 16
V gene: TRBV27
J gene: TRBJ2-1
clone size: few
CDR3 DNA: TGTGCCAGCAGTTACCGCGGTAGGCTGACCTACAATGAGCAGTTCTTC
CDR3 protein: CASSYRGRLTYNEQFF

D gene: TRBD1
CDR3 length: 14
V gene: TRBV9
J gene: TRBJ2-2
clone size: .
CDR3 DNA: TGTGCCAGCACCGGACAGGGTTGGACCGGGGAGCTGTTTTTT
CDR3 protein: CASTGQGWTGELFF

D gene: .
CDR3 length: 11
V gene: TRBV20-1
J gene: TRBJ1-1
clone size: .
CDR3 DNA: TGCAGCCGTCAGGGTGTTACTGAAGCTTTCTTT
CDR3 protein: CSRQGVTEAFF

D gene: .
CDR3 length: 14
V gene: TRBV6-1
J gene: TRBJ2-5
clone size: .
CDR3 DNA: TGTGCCAGCAGTGAAGGGGTCAGGGCGGAGACCCAGTACTTC
CDR3 protein: CASSEGVRAETQYF

D gene: TRBD1
CDR3 length: 15
V gene: TRBV20-1
J gene: TRBJ2-1
clone size: few
CDR3 DNA: TGCAGTGCTAAGGGACAGGGGTCCCAAATAGGTGAGCAGTTCTTC
CDR3 protein: CSAKGQGSQIGEQFF

D gene: .
CDR3 length: 15
V gene: TRBV28
J gene: TRBJ2-1
clone size: .
CDR3 DNA: TGTGCCAGCCCACCGGACGGGAAGACCGTCAATGAGCAGTTCTTC
CDR3 protein: CASPPDGKTVNEQFF

D gene: .
CDR3 length: 14
V gene: TRBV5-1
J gene: TRBJ1-3
clone size: many
CDR3 DNA: TGCGCCAGCAGCTTGAGTCTCTCTGGAAACACCATATATTTT
CDR3 protein: CASSLSLSGNTIYF

D gene: .
CDR3 length: 14
V gene: TRBV5-6
J gene: TRBJ1-5
clone size: few
CDR3 DNA: TGTGCCAGCAGCTTGTTTGGCTACAATCAGCCCCAGCATTTT
CDR3 protein: CASSLFGYNQPQHF

D gene: TRBD2
CDR3 length: 13
V gene: TRBV20-1
J gene: TRBJ2-2
clone size: .
CDR3 DNA: TGCAGTGCTAAGGGGAGGGGCACCGGGGAGCTGTTTTTT
CDR3 protein: CSAKGRGTGELFF